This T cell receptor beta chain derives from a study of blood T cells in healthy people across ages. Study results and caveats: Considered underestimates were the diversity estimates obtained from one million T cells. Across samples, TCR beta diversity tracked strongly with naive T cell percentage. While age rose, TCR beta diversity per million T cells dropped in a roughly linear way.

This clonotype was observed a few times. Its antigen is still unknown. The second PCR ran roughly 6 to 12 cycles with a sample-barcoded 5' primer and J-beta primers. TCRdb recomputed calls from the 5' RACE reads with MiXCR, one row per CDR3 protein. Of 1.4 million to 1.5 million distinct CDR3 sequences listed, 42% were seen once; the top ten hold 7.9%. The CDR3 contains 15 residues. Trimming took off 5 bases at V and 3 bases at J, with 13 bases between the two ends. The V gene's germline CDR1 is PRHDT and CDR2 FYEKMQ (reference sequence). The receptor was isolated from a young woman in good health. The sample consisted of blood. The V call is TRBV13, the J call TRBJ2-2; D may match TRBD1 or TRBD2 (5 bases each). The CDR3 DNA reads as TGTGCCAGCAGCACTTTGGGGGAGTACACCGGGGAGCTGTTTTTT. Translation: CASSTLGEYTGELFF.